The present entry profiles one T cell receptor beta chain with its context. Methods used by the authors: Reference gene primers were amplified, and this amplification served to estimate nucleated cell counts. The repertoire was sequenced with immunoSEQ multiplex PCR; TCRdb's copy has only in-frame clones and lacks some. That table furnishes V, J and clone size, whereas the DNA furnished D and trimming. The table shows about 140,000 clones, with about 89% occurring only once. The sample is drawn from a study of blood T cell repertoires in COVID-19. Study overall: PBMCs, B-cell-depleted T cells, or T cells provided the cDNA or gDNA that made up the material.

Unmatched junction bases numbered 11, after V lost 6 bases and J lost 6 bases. Germline V gene sequence: CDR1 MNHNY, CDR2 SVGAGI (reference sequence). The CDR3 has 15 amino acids. The sample taken for sequencing was peripheral blood. The chain links TRBV6-6 to TRBJ2-4; TRBD2 aligns across 7 bases. The TCR sequence derives from a man in his fifties or sixties with active or convalescent COVID-19. CDR3 amino acids: CASSPIVGGGNIQYF. The DNA for the CDR3 is TGTGCCAGCAGCCCCATCGTTGGGGGGGGAAACATTCAGTACTTC.